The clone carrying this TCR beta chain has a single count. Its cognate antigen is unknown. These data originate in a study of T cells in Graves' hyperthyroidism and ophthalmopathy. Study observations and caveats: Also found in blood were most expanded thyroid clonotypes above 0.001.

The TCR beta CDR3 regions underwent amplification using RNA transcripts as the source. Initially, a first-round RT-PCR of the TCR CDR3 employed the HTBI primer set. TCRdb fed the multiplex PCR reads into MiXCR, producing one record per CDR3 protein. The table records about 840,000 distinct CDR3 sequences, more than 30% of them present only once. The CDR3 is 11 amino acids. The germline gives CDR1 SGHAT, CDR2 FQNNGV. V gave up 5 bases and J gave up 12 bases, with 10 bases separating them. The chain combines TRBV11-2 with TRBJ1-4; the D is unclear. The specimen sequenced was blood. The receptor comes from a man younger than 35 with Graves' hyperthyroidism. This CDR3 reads CASSDGNELFF. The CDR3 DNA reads TGTGCCAGCAGCGACGGTAACGAACTGTTTTTT.